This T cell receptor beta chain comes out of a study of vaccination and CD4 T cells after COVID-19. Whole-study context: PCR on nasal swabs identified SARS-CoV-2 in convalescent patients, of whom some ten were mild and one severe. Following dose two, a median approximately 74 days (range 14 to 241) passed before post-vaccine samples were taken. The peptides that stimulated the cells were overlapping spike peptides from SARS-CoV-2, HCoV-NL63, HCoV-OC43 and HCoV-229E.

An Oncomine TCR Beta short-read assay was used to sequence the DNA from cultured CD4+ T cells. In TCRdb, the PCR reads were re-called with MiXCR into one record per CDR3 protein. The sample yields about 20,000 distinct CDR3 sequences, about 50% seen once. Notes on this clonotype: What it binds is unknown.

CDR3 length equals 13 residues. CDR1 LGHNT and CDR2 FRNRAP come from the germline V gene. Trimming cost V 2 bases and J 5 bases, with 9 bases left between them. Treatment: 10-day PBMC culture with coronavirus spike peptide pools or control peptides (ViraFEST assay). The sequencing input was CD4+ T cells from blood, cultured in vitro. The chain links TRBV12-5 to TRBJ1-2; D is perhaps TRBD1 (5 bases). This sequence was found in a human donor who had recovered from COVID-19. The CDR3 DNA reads TGTGCTAGTGGTTTGCGACAGCAGTATGGCTACACCTTC. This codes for CASGLRQQYGYTF. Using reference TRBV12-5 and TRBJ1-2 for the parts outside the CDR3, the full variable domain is DARVTQTPRHKVTEMGQEVTMRCQPILGHNTVFWYRQTMMQGLELLAYFRNRAPLDDSGMPKDRFSAEMPDATLATLKIQPSEPRDSAVYFCASGLRQQYGYTFGSGTRLTVV.